This entry concerns a single T cell receptor (beta chain). The record originates from a study of blood T cell repertoires in COVID-19. Whole-study context: PBMCs, B-cell-depleted T cells, or T cells were the source of the cDNA or gDNA that made up the material.

Original handling: Reference gene primer amplification gave nucleated cell count estimates. Sequencing was performed with immunoSEQ multiplex PCR; in TCRdb, only in-frame clones are kept and a portion is missing. V and J calls and clone size are those listed in that table; D and trimming were worked out from the DNA. The data show more than 250,000 clones, around 87% seen once. The specimen was peripheral blood. This TCR was sampled from a man aged 45 to 65 with active or convalescent COVID-19.

CDR3 DNA: TGTGCCAGTAAGGGGACATCGAAGAATGAAAAACTGTTTTTT. Translating gives CASKGTSKNEKLFF. The V call is TRBV27, the J call TRBJ1-4; possibly TRBD1 for D (6 bases). CDR1 MNHEY and CDR2 SMNVEV come from the germline V gene (reference sequence). This CDR3 comprises 14 residues. V gave up 9 bases and J gave up 5 bases, with 16 bases separating them.